These 10 T cell receptor beta chains originate from one sample sequenced in a study of blood T cell repertoires in COVID-19. Produced via immunoSEQ multiplex PCR; TCRdb's table is partial and in-frame only. The sample gives 95,000 to 100,000 clones, roughly 90% of which show up once; about 4.2% is in the top ten. Sequencing used peripheral blood. The receptors here all came from a human donor with COVID-19, enrolled during active disease. The donor label of this sample is uncertain.

This rearrangement joins TRBV30 to TRBJ1-2, with D tentatively TRBD1 (5 bases). V lost 3 bases, J lost 8 bases, and 10 bases lay in between. The CDR3 totals 11 residues. The germline gives CDR1 GTSNPN, CDR2 SVGIG (reference sequence). CDR3 loop: CAWSQGQGYTF. DNA for the CDR3: TGTGCCTGGAGCCAGGGTCAAGGCTACACCTTC. Looking up the rest from reference TRBV30 and TRBJ1-2 gives the full variable domain: SQTIHQWPATLVQPVGSPLSLECTVEGTSNPNLYWYRQAAGRGLQLLFYSVGIGQISSEVPQNLSASRPQDRQFILSSKKLLLSDSGFYLCAWSQGQGYTFGSGTRLTVV.

CDR3 residues: CASSLTGDLRAFF. The CDR3 DNA sequence: TGCGCCAGCAGCTTGACGGGAGACTTGAGAGCTTTCTTT. The gene calls are TRBV5-1 and TRBJ1-1; D is ambiguous. Trimming removed 1 base at V and 10 bases at J, with 14 bases between. Germline CDR1 SGHRS, CDR2 YFSETQ. This CDR3 comprises 13 residues. The variable domain in full, with the rest retrieved from reference TRBV5-1 and TRBJ1-1, is KAGVTQTPRYLIKTRGQQVTLSCSPISGHRSVSWYQQTPGQGLQFLFEYFSETQRNKGNFPGRFSGRQFSNSRSEMNVSTLELGDSALYLCASSLTGDLRAFFGQGTRLTVV.

The chain joins TRBV5-1 to TRBJ1-3; D is uncertain. Trimming took 3 bases from V and 0 from J, leaving 13 bases between them. The CDR3 is 16 amino acids. Per germline, CDR1 SGHRS and CDR2 YFSETQ. The CDR3 nucleotides are TGCGCCAGCAGCTGGAGCGGCGCAGACTCTGGAAACACCATATATTTT. Translation gives CASSWSGADSGNTIYF.

This chain joins TRBV5-1 and TRBJ1-1; D is unresolved. The germline gives CDR1 SGHRS, CDR2 YFSETQ. There are 14 residues in the CDR3. Trimming removed 1 base from V and 0 bases from J, with 7 bases in between. CDR3 in DNA: TGCGCCAGCAGCTTGTTTGAGGTGAACACTGAAGCTTTCTTT. This encodes CASSLFEVNTEAFF.

J is TRBJ2-2 and V is TRBV6-2 or TRBV6-3; weak D call: TRBD2 (6 bases). Per the germline V gene, CDR1 is MNHEY and CDR2 is SVGEGT. V was clipped by 2 bases and J by 9 bases, with 7 bases between them. The CDR3 spans 12 residues. The CDR3 is CASSYGGRELFF. The CDR3 DNA is TGTGCCAGCAGTTACGGAGGGCGGGAGCTGTTTTTT.

This chain joins TRBV2 and TRBJ1-1, with TRBD1 identical over 10 bases. The CDR3 sequence is 14 residues long. The germline V gene encodes CDR1 SNHLY and CDR2 FYNNEI. After removal of 5 bases from V and 6 bases from J, the junction contained 6 bases not matched to a gene. The CDR3 loop reads CASSRDRGMPEAFF. DNA for the CDR3: TGTGCCAGCAGTAGGGACAGGGGAATGCCTGAAGCTTTCTTT.

This clone appeared a single time. V gene TRBV25-1 combines with J gene TRBJ1-1; D not certain. V was trimmed by 3 bases and J by 6 bases, leaving 5 bases between them. The CDR3 loop spans 11 amino acids. Germline V gives CDR1 MGHDK, CDR2 SYGVNS. CDR3 region: CASSDQAEAFF. CDR3 nucleotide sequence: TGTGCCAGCAGTGACCAGGCTGAAGCTTTCTTT.

This clone showed up just once. The V and J genes are TRBV7-2 and TRBJ2-4; a possible D gene is TRBD2 (5 bases). Germline CDR1 reads SGHTA; CDR2 reads FQGNSA. V was pared by 4 bases and J by 8 bases, with 12 bases between. The CDR3 totals 13 residues. CDR3 region: CASSSTGFDIQYF. DNA of the CDR3: TGTGCCAGCAGCTCCACGGGGTTTGACATTCAGTACTTC. Full variable domain (missing parts from reference TRBV7-2 and TRBJ2-4): GAGVSQSPSNKVTEKGKDVELRCDPISGHTALYWYRQSLGQGLEFLIYFQGNSAPDKSGLPSDRFSAERTGGSVSTLTIQRTQQEDSAVYLCASSSTGFDIQYFGAGTRLSVL.

The chain couples TRBV5-1 to TRBJ2-6, with 8 nucleotides matching TRBD1. J lost 1 base, V lost 7 bases, and 7 bases had no gene match. The CDR3 has 16 residues. CDR1 and CDR2 (germline): SGHRS, YFSETQ. DNA of the CDR3: TGCGCCAGCGGCGGACAGGGTTTGTCTGGGGCCAACGTCCTGACTTTC. Amino acid sequence: CASGGQGLSGANVLTF.

The V call is TRBV9, the J call TRBJ1-6, with TRBD1 matching over 12 bases. V was pared by 4 bases and J by 10 bases, with 6 bases of the junction left unmatched. This CDR3 comprises 15 residues. The germline V gene encodes CDR1 SGDLS and CDR2 YYNGEE. The CDR3 sequence: CASSPSGTGGSPLHF. As DNA, the CDR3 is TGTGCCAGCAGCCCCTCCGGGACAGGGGGCTCACCCCTCCACTTT.